This passage covers 10 T cell receptor beta chains from one sample sequenced in a study of T cells in Graves' hyperthyroidism and ophthalmopathy. TCR beta CDR3 sequences were amplified from RNA transcripts. The HTBI set primed first-round TCR CDR3 RT-PCR. Each CDR3 protein is one row after TCRdb ran MiXCR on the multiplex PCR reads. The sample consists of fewer than 650,000 distinct CDR3 sequences, roughly 15% of them appearing once. Sequenced input: blood. Receptors were obtained from a woman between 40 and 50 years old with Graves' ophthalmopathy.

This clonotype has at least ten counts. J is TRBJ2-7 and V is TRBV28; perhaps D is TRBD1 or TRBD2 (5 bases each). Germline values: CDR1 MDHEN, CDR2 SYDVKM. Between the trimmed V and J ends, which lost 3 bases and 4 bases, there was a span of 16 bases. This CDR3 contains 15 residues. CDR3 bases: TGTGCCAGCAGTTTCGGGCAGGGAGCGACTTACGAGCAGTACTTC. Amino acid sequence: CASSFGQGATYEQYF.

This clonotype has ten or more counts. The CDR3 sequence: CASSRDHYQPQHF. DNA of the CDR3: TGTGCCAGTAGTCGGGACCACTATCAGCCCCAGCATTTT. This chain connects TRBV19 to TRBJ1-5, with D perhaps TRBD1 (5 bases). V shed 5 bases and J shed 5 bases, with 10 bases lying between them. CDR1 LNHDA and CDR2 SQIVND come from the germline V gene (reference sequence). The CDR3 is 13 residues long. The variable domain in full, completed from reference TRBV19 and TRBJ1-5, reads DGGITQSPKYLFRKEGQNVTLSCEQNLNHDAMYWYRQDPGQGLRLIYYSQIVNDFQKGDIAEGYSVSREKKESFPLTVTSAQKNPTAFYLCASSRDHYQPQHFGDGTRLSIL.

This clonotype was found many times. J is TRBJ1-2 and V is TRBV11-2, with D maybe TRBD1 (5 bases). Germline V CDR1 and CDR2: SGHAT, FQNNGV. The V end lost 1 base, the J end lost 6 bases, and 15 bases lay between the germline ends. This CDR3 has 15 amino acids. The CDR3 bases are TGTGCCAGCAGCTTAGTACGGGACCCGACACATGGCTACACCTTC. It yields the protein CASSLVRDPTHGYTF. Filled out from reference TRBV11-2 and TRBJ1-2, the complete variable domain reads EAGVAQSPRYKIIEKRQSVAFWCNPISGHATLYWYQQILGQGPKLLIQFQNNGVVDDSQLPKDRFSAERLKGVDSTLKIQPAKLEDSAVYLCASSLVRDPTHGYTFGSGTRLTVV.

The chain uses TRBV20-1 and TRBJ2-7, with 8 bases fitting TRBD2. Germline trimming cut 6 bases from V and 0 bases from J; bases unmatched to any gene: 13. The CDR3 runs to 16 residues. The germline V gene encodes CDR1 DFQATT and CDR2 SNEGSKA (reference sequence). CDR3 sequence: CSAAAPTSAISYEQYF. The DNA for the CDR3 is TGCAGTGCCGCCGCCCCGACTAGCGCGATCTCCTACGAGCAGTACTTC.

The chain carries TRBV4-1 and TRBJ1-1; 9 nucleotides agree with TRBD1. Germline-derived CDR1 and CDR2 are MGHRA and YSYEKL. Germline trimming cut 2 bases from V and 6 bases from J; bases unmatched to any gene: 16. This CDR3 is built from 18 residues. CDR3 in amino acids: CASSQPLVHWTGDPEAFF. The CDR3 nucleotides read TGCGCCAGCAGCCAACCGTTAGTCCATTGGACAGGGGACCCTGAAGCTTTCTTT.

J is TRBJ2-7 and V is TRBV4-2; no definite D call. Germline CDR1 and CDR2: LGHNA and YNFKEQ. V dropped 0 bases and J dropped 2 bases, with 5 bases sitting between them. The CDR3 covers 13 residues. CDR3 coding DNA: TGTGCCAGCAGCCAAGATGCGGCCTACGAGCAGTACTTC. This translates into CASSQDAAYEQYF.

This chain links TRBV4-1 with TRBJ2-2, with 7 bases that match TRBD1. The CDR3 runs to 16 residues. Per germline, CDR1 MGHRA and CDR2 YSYEKL. Germline trimming cut 1 base from V and 7 bases from J; bases unmatched to any gene: 9. CDR3 sequence: CASSQVTPGGVGELFF. The CDR3 nucleotides are TGCGCCAGCAGCCAAGTTACCCCAGGGGGAGTCGGGGAGCTGTTTTTT.

This clonotype was detected ten times or more. The CDR3 loop reads CASSSGWAQETQYF. The CDR3 bases are TGTGCCAGCTCGTCAGGATGGGCCCAAGAGACCCAGTACTTC. The J gene is TRBJ2-5, the V gene TRBV28; D gene ambiguous. The germline CDR1 and CDR2 sequences are MDHEN and SYDVKM. The CDR3 totals 14 residues. Deletions cut 8 bases from V and 1 base from J, with 14 bases between.

This clonotype has at least ten counts. The chain is built from TRBV18 and TRBJ2-5; D call uncertain. The ends were cut back, 2 bases at V and 3 bases at J, with 4 bases in the middle. CDR3 length: 12 residues. Germline CDR1 KGHSH, CDR2 LQKENI. Written as DNA, the CDR3 is TGTGCCAGCTCACCAGAGGAAGAGACCCAGTACTTC. This sequence encodes CASSPEEETQYF.

The CDR3 DNA follows: TGTGCCAGCAGCCTGACTAGTCCCTACGAGCAGTACTTC. Amino acid sequence: CASSLTSPYEQYF. This chain links TRBV7-3 with TRBJ2-7; possibly TRBD2 for D (6 bases). The CDR3 totals 13 residues. From germline, CDR1 is SGHTA and CDR2 FQGTGA. The V and J ends lost 5 bases and 2 bases respectively, with 10 bases between them.